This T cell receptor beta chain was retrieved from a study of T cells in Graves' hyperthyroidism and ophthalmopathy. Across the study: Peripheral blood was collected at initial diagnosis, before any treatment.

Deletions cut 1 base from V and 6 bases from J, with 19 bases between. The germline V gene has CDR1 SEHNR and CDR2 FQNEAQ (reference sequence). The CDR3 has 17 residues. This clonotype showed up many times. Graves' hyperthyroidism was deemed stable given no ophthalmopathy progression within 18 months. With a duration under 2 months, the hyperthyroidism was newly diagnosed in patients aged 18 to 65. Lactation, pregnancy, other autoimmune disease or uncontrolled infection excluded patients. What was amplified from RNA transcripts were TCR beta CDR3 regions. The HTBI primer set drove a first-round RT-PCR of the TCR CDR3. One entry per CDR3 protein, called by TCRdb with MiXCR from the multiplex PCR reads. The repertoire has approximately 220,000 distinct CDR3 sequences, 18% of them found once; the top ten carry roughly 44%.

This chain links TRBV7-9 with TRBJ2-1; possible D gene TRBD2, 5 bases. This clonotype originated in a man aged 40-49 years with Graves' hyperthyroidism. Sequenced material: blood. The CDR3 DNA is TGTGCCAGCAGCTTAGAAGTAGGCGCGCACGGGGTCAATGAGCAGTTCTTC. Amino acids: CASSLEVGAHGVNEQFF.